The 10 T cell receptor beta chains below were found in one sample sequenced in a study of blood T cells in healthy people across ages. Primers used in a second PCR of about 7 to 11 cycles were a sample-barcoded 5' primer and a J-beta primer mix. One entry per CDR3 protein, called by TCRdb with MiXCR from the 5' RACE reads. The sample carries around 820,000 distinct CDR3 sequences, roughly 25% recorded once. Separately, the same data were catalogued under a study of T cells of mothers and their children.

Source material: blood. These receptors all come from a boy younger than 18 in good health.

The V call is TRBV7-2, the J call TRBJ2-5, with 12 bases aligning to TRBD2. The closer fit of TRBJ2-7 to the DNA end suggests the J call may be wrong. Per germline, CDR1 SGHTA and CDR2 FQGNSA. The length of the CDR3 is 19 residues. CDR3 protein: CASSLNARTSGVKGYEQYF. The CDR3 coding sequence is TGTGCCAGCAGCTTAAACGCCAGGACTAGCGGGGTAAAAGGTTACGAGCAGTACTTC.

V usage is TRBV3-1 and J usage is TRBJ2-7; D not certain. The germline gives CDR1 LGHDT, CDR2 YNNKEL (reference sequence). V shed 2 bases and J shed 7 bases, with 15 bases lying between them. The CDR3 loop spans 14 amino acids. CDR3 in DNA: TGTGCCAGCAGCCAACTGGACCCAAATCTAGAGCAGTACTTC. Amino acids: CASSQLDPNLEQYF.

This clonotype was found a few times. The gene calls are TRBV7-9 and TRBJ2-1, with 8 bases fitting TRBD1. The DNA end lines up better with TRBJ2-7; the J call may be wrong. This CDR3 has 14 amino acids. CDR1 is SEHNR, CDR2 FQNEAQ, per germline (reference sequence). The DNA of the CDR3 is TGTGCCAGCAGCTTCCCAGGGGGCGCGGGCGAGCAGTACTTC. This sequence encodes CASSFPGGAGEQYF.

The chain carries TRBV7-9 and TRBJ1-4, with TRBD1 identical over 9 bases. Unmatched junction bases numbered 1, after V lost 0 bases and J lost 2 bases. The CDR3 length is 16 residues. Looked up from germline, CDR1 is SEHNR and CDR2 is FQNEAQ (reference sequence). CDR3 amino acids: CASSLAGTGTNEKLFF. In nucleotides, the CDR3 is TGTGCCAGCAGCTTAGCGGGGACAGGGACTAATGAAAAACTGTTTTTT.

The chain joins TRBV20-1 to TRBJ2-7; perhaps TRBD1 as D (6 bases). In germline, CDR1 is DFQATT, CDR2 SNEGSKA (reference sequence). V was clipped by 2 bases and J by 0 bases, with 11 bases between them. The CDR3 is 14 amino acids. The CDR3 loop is CSARRDRHSYEQYF. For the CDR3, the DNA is TGCAGTGCTAGACGAGACAGGCACTCCTACGAGCAGTACTTC.

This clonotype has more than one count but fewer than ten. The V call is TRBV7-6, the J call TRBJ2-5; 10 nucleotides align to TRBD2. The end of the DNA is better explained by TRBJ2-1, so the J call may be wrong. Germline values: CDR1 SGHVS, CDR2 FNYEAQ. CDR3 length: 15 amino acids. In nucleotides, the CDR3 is TGTGCCAGCAACAACGGGCTAGCGGGAGTCGGTGAGCAGTTCTTC. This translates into CASNNGLAGVGEQFF.

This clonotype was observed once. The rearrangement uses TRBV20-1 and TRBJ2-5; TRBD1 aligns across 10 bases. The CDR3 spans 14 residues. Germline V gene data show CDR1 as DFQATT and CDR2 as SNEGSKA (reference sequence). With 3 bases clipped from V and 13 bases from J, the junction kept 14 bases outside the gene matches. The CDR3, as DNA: TGCAGTGCTAGTGTGGGACAGGGGCACTACGAGCGGTACTTC. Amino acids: CSASVGQGHYERYF.

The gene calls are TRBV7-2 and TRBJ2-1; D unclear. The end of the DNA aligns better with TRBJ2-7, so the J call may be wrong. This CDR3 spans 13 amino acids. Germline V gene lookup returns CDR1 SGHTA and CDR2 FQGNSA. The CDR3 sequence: CASSLVIGREQYF. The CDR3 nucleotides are TGTGCCAGCAGCTTAGTGATAGGGCGGGAGCAGTACTTC.

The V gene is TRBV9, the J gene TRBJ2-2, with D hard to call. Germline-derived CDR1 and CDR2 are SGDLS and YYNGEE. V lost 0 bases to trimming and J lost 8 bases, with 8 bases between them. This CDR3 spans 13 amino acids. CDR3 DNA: TGTGCCAGCAGCGTAGTCTCTATGGGGGAGCTGTTTTTT. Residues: CASSVVSMGELFF.

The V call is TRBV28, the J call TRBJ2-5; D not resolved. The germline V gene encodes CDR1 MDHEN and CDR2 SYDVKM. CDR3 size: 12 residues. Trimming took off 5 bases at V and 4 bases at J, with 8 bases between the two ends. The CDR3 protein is CASSVTTETQYF. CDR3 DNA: TGTGCCAGCAGTGTCACCACAGAGACCCAGTACTTC. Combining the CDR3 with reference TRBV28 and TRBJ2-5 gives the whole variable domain DVKVTQSSRYLVKRTGEKVFLECVQDMDHENMFWYRQDPGLGLRLIYFSYDVKMKEKGDIPEGYSVSREKKERFSLILESASTNQTSMYLCASSVTTETQYFGPGTRLLVL.